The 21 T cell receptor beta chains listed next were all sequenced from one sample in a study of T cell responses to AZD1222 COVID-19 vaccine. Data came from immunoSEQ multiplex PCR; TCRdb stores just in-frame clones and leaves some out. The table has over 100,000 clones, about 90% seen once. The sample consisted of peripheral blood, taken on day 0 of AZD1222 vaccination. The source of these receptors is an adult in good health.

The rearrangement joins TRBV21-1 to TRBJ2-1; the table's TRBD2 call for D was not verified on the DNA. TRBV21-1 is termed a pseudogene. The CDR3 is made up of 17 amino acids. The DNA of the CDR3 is TGTGCCAGCAGCAAAGGGGGGACTAGCGGACACTACAATGAGCAGTTCTTC. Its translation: CASSKGGTSGHYNEQFF.

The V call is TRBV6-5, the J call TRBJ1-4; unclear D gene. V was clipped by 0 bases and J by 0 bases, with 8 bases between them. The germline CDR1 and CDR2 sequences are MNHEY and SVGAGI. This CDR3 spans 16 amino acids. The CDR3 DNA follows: TGTGCCAGCAGTTACTCGACCGATGCAACTAATGAAAAACTGTTTTTT. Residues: CASSYSTDATNEKLFF.

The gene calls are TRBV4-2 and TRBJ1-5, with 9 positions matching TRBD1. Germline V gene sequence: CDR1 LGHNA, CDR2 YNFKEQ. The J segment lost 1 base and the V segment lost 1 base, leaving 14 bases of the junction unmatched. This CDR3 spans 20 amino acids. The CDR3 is CASSQVLGQGPAGSNQPQHF. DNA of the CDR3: TGTGCCAGCAGCCAAGTATTGGGACAGGGCCCGGCGGGAAGCAATCAGCCCCAGCATTTT.

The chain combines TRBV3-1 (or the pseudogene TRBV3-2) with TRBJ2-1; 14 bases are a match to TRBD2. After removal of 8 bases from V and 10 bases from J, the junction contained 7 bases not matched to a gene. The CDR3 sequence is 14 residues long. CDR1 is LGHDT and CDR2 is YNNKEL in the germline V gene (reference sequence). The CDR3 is CASQGLAGEGEQFF. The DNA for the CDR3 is TGTGCCAGCCAGGGACTAGCGGGAGAGGGGGAGCAGTTCTTC.

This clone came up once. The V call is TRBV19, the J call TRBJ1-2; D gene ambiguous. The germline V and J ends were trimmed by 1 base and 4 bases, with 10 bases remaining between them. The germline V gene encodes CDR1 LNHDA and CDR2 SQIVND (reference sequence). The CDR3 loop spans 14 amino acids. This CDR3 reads CASSIGPGPYGYTF. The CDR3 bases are TGTGCCAGTAGTATAGGTCCAGGCCCCTATGGCTACACCTTC.

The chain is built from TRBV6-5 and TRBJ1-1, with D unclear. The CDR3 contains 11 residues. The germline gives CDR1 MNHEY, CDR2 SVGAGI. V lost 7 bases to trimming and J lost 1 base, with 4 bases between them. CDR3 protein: CASIWNTEAFF. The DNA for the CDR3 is TGTGCCAGCATATGGAACACTGAAGCTTTCTTT.

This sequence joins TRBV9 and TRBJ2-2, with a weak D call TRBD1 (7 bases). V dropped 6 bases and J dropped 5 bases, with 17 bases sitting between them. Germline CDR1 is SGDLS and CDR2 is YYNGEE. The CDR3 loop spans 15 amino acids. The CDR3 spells CASTQGVRGTGELFF. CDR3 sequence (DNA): TGTGCCAGCACTCAGGGGGTGCGGGGAACCGGGGAGCTGTTTTTT.

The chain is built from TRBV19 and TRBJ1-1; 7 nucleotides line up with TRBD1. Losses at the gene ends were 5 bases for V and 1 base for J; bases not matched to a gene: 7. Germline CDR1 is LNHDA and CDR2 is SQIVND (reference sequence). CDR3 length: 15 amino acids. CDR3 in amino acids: CASSGTGTANTEAFF. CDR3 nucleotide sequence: TGTGCCAGTAGTGGAACCGGGACAGCGAACACTGAAGCTTTCTTT.

The CDR3: CASSGQGPYEQYF. In DNA form, the CDR3 reads TGTGCCAGTAGTGGCCAGGGGCCCTACGAGCAGTACTTC. This rearrangement joins TRBV19 to TRBJ2-7; D may be TRBD1 (6 bases). Trimming took 5 bases from V and 2 from J, leaving 10 bases between them. The germline V gene has CDR1 LNHDA and CDR2 SQIVND (reference sequence). CDR3 length equals 13 residues.

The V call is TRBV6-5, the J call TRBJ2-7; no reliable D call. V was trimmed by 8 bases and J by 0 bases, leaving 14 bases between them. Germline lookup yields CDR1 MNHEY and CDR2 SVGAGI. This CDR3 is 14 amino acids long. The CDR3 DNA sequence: TGTGCCAGCGGAACAGACACTACCTCCTACGAGCAGTACTTC. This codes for CASGTDTTSYEQYF.

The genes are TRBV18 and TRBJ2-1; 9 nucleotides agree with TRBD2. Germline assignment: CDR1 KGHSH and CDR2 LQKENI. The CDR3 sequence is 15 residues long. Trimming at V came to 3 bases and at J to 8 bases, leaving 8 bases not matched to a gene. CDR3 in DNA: TGTGCCAGCTCACCCCTGGGTAGCGGGAGTCATGAGCAGTTCTTC. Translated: CASSPLGSGSHEQFF.

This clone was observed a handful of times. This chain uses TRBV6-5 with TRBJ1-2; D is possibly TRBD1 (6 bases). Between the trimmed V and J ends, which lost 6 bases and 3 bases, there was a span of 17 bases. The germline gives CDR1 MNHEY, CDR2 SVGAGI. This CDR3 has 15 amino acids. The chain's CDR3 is CASRLAGARDYGYTF. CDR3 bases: TGTGCCAGCAGACTAGCGGGGGCGCGGGACTATGGCTACACCTTC.

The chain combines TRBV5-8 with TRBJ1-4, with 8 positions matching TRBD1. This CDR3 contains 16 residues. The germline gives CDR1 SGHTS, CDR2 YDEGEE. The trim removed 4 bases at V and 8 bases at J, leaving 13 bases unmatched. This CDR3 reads CASSKGQETSREKLFF. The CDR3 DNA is TGTGCCAGCAGCAAGGGACAGGAAACGTCGCGGGAAAAACTGTTTTTT. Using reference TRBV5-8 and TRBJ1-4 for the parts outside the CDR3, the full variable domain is EAGVTQSPTHLIKTRGQQATLRCSPISGHTSVYWYQQALGLGLQFLLWYDEGEERNRGNFPPRFSGRQFPNYSSELNVNALELEDSALYLCASSKGQETSREKLFFGSGTQLSVL.

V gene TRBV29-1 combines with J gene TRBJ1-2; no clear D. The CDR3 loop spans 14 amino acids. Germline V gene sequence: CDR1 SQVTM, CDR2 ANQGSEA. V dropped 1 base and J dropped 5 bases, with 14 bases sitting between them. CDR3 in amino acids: CSVEAEARGYGYTF. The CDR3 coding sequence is TGCAGCGTTGAAGCCGAGGCCCGAGGATATGGCTACACCTTC.

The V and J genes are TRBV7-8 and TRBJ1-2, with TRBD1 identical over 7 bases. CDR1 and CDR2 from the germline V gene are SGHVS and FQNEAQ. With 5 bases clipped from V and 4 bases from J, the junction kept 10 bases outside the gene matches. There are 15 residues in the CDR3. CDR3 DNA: TGTGCCAGCAGCCCCCAAACAGGGGTCGGCTATGGCTACACCTTC. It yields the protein CASSPQTGVGYGYTF.

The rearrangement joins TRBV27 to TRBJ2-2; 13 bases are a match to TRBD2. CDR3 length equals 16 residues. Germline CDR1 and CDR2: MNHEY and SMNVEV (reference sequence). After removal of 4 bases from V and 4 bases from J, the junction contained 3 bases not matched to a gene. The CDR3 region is CASSSTSGRPTGELFF. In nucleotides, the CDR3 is TGTGCCAGCAGTTCGACTAGCGGGAGGCCCACCGGGGAGCTGTTTTTT.

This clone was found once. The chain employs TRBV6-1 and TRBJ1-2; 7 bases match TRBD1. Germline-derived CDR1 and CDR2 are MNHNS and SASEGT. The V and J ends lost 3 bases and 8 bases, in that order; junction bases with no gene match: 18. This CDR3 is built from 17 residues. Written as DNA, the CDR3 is TGTGCCAGCAGTGATCTACCGAGGACAGGATGGGTCGTGGGCTACACCTTC. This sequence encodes CASSDLPRTGWVVGYTF.

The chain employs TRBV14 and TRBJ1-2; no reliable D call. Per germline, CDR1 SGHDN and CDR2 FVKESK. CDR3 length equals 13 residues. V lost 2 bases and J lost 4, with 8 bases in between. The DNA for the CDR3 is TGTGCCAGCAGCCAATCGGGTATCTATGGCTACACCTTC. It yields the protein CASSQSGIYGYTF. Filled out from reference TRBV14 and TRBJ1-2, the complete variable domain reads EAGVTQFPSHSVIEKGQTVTLRCDPISGHDNLYWYRRVMGKEIKFLLHFVKESKQDESGMPNNRFLAERTGGTYSTLKVQPAELEDSGVYFCASSQSGIYGYTFGSGTRLTVV.

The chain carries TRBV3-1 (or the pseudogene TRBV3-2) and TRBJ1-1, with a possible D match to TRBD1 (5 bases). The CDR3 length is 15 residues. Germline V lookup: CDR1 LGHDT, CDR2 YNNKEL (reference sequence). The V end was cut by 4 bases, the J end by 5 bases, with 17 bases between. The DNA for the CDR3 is TGTGCCAGCAGCCTGGAGGTGGGGGGAAGAACTGAAGCTTTCTTT. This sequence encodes CASSLEVGGRTEAFF.

The CDR3 sequence is CASSLSTGPHYGYTF. Here the CDR3 DNA reads TGCGCCAGCAGTCTATCCACAGGGCCCCACTATGGCTACACCTTC. The chain employs TRBV23-1 and TRBJ1-2; a weak D match, TRBD1 (6 bases). TRBV23-1 is reported as an ORF; its role is uncertain. The V and J ends lost 4 bases and 3 bases respectively, with 15 bases between them. The CDR3 is made up of 15 amino acids.

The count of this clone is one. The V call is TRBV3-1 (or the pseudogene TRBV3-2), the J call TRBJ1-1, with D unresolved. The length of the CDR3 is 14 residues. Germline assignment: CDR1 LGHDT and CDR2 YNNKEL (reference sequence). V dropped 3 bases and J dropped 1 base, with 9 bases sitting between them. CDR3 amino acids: CASSQDNGNTEAFF. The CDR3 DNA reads TGTGCCAGCAGCCAGGATAACGGGAACACTGAAGCTTTCTTT.